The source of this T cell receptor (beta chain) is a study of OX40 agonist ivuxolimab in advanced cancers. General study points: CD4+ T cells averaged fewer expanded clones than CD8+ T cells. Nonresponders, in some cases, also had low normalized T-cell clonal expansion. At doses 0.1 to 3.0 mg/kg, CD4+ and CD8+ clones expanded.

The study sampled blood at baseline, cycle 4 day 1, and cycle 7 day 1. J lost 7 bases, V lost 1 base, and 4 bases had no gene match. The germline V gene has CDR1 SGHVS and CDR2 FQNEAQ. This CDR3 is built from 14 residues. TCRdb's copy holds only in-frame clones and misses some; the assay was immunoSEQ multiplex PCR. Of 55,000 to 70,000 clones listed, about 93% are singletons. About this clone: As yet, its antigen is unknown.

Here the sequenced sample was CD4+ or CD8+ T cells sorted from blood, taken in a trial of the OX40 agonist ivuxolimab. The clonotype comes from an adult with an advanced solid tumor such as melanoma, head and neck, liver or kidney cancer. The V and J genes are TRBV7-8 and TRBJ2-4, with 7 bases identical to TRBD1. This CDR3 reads CASSLGTGANIQYF. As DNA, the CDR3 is TGTGCCAGCAGCTTAGGGACAGGAGCTAACATTCAGTACTTC.